The sequence of this T cell receptor (beta chain) was determined in a study of shared clonotypes between healthy human individuals. Study-wide findings and caveats: Approximately 5% was the fraction of naive CD4 clonotypes found shared across a few donors.

Germline CDR1 SGDLS, CDR2 YYNGEE. This CDR3 comprises 17 residues. With V trimmed by 4 bases and J by 4 bases, 11 bases remained unmatched. Adults of Caucasian background living in Nashville, Tennessee made up all donors. Naive CD45RA+ and memory CD45RA-negative subsets were split from CD4+ cells. Sequencing used immunoSEQ multiplex PCR; TCRdb keeps in-frame clones, though not all of them. In the table there are about 190,000 clones, about 68% of which are singletons. About this clone itself: Its antigen is undetermined.

This clonotype was sampled from a man aged 25-45 years in good health. Sequenced: memory CD4+ T cells sorted from blood. Documented subset: CD45RA-negative fraction. The chain is built from TRBV9 and TRBJ2-3; 11 bases are a match to TRBD1. The CDR3 region has the DNA TGTGCCAGCAGCCCAAGGGGGACAGGGGGTGGGGCAGATACGCAGTATTTT. This translates into CASSPRGTGGGADTQYF. The complete variable domain, with remaining parts taken from reference TRBV9 and TRBJ2-3, reads DSGVTQTPKHLITATGQRVTLRCSPRSGDLSVYWYQQSLDQGLQFLIQYYNGEERAKGNILERFSAQQFPDLHSELNLSSLELGDSALYFCASSPRGTGGGADTQYFGPGTRLTVL.